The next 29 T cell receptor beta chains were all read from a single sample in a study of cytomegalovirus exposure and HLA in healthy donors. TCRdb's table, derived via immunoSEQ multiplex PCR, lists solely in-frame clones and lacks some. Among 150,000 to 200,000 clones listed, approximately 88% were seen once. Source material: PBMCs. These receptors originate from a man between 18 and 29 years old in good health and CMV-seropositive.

The CDR3 sequence: CSVAHRGGHYGYTF. Written as DNA, the CDR3 is TGCAGCGTCGCCCACAGGGGCGGTCACTATGGCTACACCTTC. The rearrangement joins TRBV29-1 to TRBJ1-2; TRBD1 aligns across 7 bases. CDR3 length: 14 amino acids. Looked up from germline, CDR1 is SQVTM and CDR2 is ANQGSEA. V was clipped by 6 bases and J by 3 bases; unmatched bases: 10.

The CDR3 loop is CASSPGQGASFAGELFF. CDR3 coding DNA: TGTGCCAGCAGTCCCGGACAGGGGGCCTCATTTGCCGGGGAGCTGTTTTTT. The chain joins TRBV28 to TRBJ2-2; 11 nucleotides align to TRBD1. V was clipped by 5 bases and J by 6 bases; unmatched bases: 11. Looked up from germline, CDR1 is MDHEN and CDR2 is SYDVKM. CDR3 length: 17 amino acids.

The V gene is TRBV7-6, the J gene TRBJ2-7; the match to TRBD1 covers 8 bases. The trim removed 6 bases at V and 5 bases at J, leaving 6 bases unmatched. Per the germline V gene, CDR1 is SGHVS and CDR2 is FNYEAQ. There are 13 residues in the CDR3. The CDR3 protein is CASSSLTGDEQYF. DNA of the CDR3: TGTGCCAGCAGTTCATTGACAGGGGACGAGCAGTACTTC.

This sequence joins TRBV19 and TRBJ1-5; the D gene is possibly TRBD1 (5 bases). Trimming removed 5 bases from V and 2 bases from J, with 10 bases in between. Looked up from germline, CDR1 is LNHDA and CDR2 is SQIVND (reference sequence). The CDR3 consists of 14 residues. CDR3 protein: CASSLGGGNQPQHF. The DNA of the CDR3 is TGTGCCAGTAGTCTTGGAGGGGGCAATCAGCCCCAGCATTTT.

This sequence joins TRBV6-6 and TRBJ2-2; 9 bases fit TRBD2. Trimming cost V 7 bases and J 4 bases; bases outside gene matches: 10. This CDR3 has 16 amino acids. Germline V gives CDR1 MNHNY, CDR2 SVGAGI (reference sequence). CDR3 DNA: TGTGCCAGCAATTATGACGGCGGGAGGGGCACCGGGGAGCTGTTTTTT. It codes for CASNYDGGRGTGELFF.

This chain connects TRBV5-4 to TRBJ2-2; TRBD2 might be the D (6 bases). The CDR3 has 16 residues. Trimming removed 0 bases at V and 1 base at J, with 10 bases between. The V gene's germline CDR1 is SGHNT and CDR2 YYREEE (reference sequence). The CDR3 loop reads CASSLAQRVNTGELFF. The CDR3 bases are TGTGCCAGCAGCTTGGCACAGCGGGTGAACACCGGGGAGCTGTTTTTT.

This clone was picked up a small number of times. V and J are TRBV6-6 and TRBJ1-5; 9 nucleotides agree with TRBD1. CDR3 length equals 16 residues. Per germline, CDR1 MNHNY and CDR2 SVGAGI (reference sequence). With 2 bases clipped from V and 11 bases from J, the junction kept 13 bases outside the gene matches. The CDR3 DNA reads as TGTGCCAGCAGTTACCCGCCGACAGGGGGAGACTTGGCCCAGCATTTT. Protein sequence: CASSYPPTGGDLAQHF.

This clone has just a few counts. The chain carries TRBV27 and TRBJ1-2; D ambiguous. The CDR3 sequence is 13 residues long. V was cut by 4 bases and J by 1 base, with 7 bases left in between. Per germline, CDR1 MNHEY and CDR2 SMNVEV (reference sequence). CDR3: CASSSGVNYGYTF. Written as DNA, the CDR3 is TGTGCCAGCAGTTCCGGGGTTAACTATGGCTACACCTTC.

Written as DNA, the CDR3 is TGTGCCAGTAGAGGTGTAGGGGGCAATCAGCCCCAGCATTTT. Its translation is CASRGVGGNQPQHF. This chain uses TRBV19 with TRBJ1-5; D perhaps matches TRBD1 (5 bases). Looked up from germline, CDR1 is LNHDA and CDR2 is SQIVND (reference sequence). The CDR3 is 14 amino acids. Trimming took off 6 bases at V and 2 bases at J, with 11 bases between the two ends.

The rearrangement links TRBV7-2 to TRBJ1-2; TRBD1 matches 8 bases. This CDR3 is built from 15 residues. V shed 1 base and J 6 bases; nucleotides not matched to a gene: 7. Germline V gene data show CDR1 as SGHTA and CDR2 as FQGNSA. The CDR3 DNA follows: TGTGCCAGCAGCTTAGTCTCAGGGGGCGTGCATGGCTACACCTTC. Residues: CASSLVSGGVHGYTF.

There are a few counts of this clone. CDR3 residues: CASSLETGTSYEQYF. CDR3 nucleotide sequence: TGTGCCAGCAGCTTAGAGACGGGAACCTCCTACGAGCAGTACTTC. The rearrangement links TRBV7-6 to TRBJ2-7; weak D call: TRBD2 (5 bases). The germline CDR1 and CDR2 sequences are SGHVS and FNYEAQ. The V end was cut by 1 base, the J end by 0 bases, with 10 bases between. This CDR3 is built from 15 residues.

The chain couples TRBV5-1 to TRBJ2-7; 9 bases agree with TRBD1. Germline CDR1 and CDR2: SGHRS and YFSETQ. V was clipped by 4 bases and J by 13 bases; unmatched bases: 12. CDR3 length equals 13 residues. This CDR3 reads CASSPEGTGKKYF. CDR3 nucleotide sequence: TGCGCCAGCAGCCCCGAGGGGACAGGGAAGAAATACTTC. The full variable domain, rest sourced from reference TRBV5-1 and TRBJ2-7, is KAGVTQTPRYLIKTRGQQVTLSCSPISGHRSVSWYQQTPGQGLQFLFEYFSETQRNKGNFPGRFSGRQFSNSRSEMNVSTLELGDSALYLCASSPEGTGKKYFGPGTRLTVT.

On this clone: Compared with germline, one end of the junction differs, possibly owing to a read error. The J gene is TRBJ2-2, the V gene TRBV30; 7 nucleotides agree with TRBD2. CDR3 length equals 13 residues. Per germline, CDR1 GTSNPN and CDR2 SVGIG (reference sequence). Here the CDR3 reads CAWGVAGTGELFF. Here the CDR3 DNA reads TGTGCCTGGGGTGTAGCGGGCACCGGGGAGCTGTTTTTT.

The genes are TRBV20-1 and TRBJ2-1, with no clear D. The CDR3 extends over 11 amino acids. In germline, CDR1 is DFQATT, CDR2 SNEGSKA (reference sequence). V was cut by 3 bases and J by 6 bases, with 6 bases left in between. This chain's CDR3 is CSASPRNEQFF. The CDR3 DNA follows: TGCAGTGCTAGCCCCCGCAATGAGCAGTTCTTC.

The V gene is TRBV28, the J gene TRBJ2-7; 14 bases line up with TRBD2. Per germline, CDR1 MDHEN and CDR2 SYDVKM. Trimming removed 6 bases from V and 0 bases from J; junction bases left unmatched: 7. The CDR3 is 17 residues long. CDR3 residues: CASSTGLAGGLSYEQYF. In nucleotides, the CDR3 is TGTGCCAGCAGCACAGGACTAGCGGGAGGCCTCTCCTACGAGCAGTACTTC.

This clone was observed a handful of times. CDR3: CASSSGTPRLETQYF. CDR3 in DNA: TGTGCCAGCAGTTCCGGGACACCTCGTTTAGAGACCCAGTACTTC. J is TRBJ2-5 and V is TRBV28; TRBD1 might be the D (6 bases). Trimming removed 4 bases from V and 4 bases from J, with 16 bases in between. The germline gives CDR1 MDHEN, CDR2 SYDVKM. CDR3 length equals 15 residues.

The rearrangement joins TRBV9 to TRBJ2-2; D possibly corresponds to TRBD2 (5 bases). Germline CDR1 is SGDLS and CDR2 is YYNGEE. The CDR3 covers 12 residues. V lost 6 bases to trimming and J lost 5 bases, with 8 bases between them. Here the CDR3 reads CASKRGTGELFF. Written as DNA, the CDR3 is TGTGCCAGCAAAAGAGGGACCGGGGAGCTGTTTTTT.

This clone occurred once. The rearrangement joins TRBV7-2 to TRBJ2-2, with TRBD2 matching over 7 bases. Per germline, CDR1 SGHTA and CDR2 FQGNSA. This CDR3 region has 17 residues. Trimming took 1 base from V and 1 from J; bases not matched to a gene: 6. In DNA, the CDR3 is TGTGCCAGCAGCTTAGTCCGGCTAGCGGTGAACACCGGGGAGCTGTTTTTT. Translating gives CASSLVRLAVNTGELFF.

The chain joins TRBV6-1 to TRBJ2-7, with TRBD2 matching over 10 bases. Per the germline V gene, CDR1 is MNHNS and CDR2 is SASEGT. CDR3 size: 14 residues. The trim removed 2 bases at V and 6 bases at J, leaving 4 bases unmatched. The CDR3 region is CASSERLAGAEQYF. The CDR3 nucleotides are TGTGCCAGCAGTGAAAGACTAGCGGGTGCCGAGCAGTACTTC.

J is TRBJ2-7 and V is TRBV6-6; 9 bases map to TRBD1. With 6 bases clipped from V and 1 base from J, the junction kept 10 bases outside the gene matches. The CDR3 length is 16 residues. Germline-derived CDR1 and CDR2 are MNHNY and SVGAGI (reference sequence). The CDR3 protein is CASSNTGTGSSYEQYF. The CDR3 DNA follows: TGTGCCAGCAGCAACACGGGGACAGGGTCTTCCTACGAGCAGTACTTC.

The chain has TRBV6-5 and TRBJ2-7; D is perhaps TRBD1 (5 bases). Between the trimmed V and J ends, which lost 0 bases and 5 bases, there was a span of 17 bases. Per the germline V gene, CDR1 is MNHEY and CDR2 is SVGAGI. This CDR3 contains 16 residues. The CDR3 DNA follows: TGTGCCAGCAGTTACTCGTTTTTGGCAGGGCAGGACGAGCAGTACTTC. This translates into CASSYSFLAGQDEQYF.

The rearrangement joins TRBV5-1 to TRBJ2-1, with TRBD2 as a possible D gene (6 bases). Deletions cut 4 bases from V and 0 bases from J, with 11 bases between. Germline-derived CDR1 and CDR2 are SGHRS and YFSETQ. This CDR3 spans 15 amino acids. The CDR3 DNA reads TGCGCCAGCAGCCCCCGGGACTTCTCCTACAATGAGCAGTTCTTC. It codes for CASSPRDFSYNEQFF.

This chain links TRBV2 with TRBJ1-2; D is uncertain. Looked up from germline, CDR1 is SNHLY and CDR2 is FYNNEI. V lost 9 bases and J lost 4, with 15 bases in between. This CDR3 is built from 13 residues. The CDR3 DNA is TGTGCCAGTCCCGGGCCCAGCGGCTATGGCTACACCTTC. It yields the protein CASPGPSGYGYTF.

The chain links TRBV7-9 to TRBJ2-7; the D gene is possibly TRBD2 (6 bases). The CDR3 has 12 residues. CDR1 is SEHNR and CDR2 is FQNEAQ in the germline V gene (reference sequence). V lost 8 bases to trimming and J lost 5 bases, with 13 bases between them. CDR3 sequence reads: CASGGLGDEQYF. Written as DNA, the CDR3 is TGTGCCAGCGGGGGGTTAGGGGACGAGCAGTACTTC.

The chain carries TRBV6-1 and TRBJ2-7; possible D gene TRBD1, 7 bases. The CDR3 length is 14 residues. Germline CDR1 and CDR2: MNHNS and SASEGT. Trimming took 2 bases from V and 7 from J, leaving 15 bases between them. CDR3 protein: CASSELEGAGEQYF. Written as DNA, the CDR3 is TGTGCCAGCAGTGAACTGGAGGGGGCGGGTGAGCAGTACTTC.

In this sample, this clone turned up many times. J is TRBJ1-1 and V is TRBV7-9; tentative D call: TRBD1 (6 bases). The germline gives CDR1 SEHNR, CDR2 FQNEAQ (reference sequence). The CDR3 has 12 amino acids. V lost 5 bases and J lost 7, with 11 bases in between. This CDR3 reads CASSEGQNEAFF. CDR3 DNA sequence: TGTGCCAGCAGCGAAGGACAGAATGAAGCTTTCTTT.

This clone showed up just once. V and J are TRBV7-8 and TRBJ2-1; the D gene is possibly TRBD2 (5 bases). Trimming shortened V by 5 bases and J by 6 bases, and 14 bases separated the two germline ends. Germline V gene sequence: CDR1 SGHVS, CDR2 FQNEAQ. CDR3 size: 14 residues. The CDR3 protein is CASSPMDFSNEQFF. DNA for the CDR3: TGTGCCAGCAGCCCGATGGACTTTTCCAATGAGCAGTTCTTC.

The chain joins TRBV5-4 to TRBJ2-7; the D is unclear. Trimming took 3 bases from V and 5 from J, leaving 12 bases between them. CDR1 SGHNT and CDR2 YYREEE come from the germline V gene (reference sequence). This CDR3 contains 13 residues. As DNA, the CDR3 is TGTGCCAGCAGCTCAAGAAACTTCCACGAGCAGTACTTC. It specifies CASSSRNFHEQYF.

CDR3 in DNA: TGTGCCAGCAGTTGGACTAGCGTCTACGAGCAGTACTTC. Translating it yields CASSWTSVYEQYF. The chain is built from TRBV28 and TRBJ2-7; 9 nucleotides match TRBD2. Germline V lookup: CDR1 MDHEN, CDR2 SYDVKM. The CDR3 is made up of 13 amino acids. J lost 3 bases, V lost 4 bases, and 1 base had no gene match.